Listed below are T cell receptor beta chains from one sample, sequenced in a study of T cell repertoires in cytomegalovirus infection. TCRdb reprocessed the reads via MiXCR and lists one record per CDR3 protein. The data hold around 450,000 distinct CDR3 sequences, with around 11% observed a single time. Sequenced material: PBMCs. Receptors were obtained from a human donor in good health (CMV status not recorded). Some clones in this sample may be carry-over from other donors' samples. CDR3s include the opening cysteine and the closing phenylalanine or tryptophan. D genes are given only for firm matches. Only some rows state a clone size, as once, few, many or a class for expanded clones.

TRBJ2-1,TRBD2,many,TRBV12-3/TRBV12-4,CASILAGSYNEQFF,TGTGCCAGCATACTAGCGGGATCCTACAATGAGCAGTTCTTC
TRBJ2-7,-,few,TRBV6-1,CASSELGWYPYEQYF,TGTGCCAGCAGTGAATTGGGGTGGTATCCCTACGAGCAGTACTTC
TRBJ2-1,TRBD2,-,TRBV3-1,CASQGATSGMYNEQFF,TGTGCCAGTCAAGGGGCGACTAGCGGGATGTACAATGAGCAGTTCTTC
TRBJ1-5,TRBD1,many,TRBV7-9,CASSLEGQGRGQPQHF,TGTGCCAGCAGCTTAGAGGGACAGGGGAGGGGCCAGCCCCAGCATTTT
TRBJ1-1,-,-,TRBV5-1,CASSPTTTGLGVF,TGCGCCAGCAGCCCCACGACGACAGGCCTCGGTGTCTTT
TRBJ1-4,-,-,TRBV6-1,CASSTGPPEKLFF,TGTGCCAGCAGTACGGGACCGCCTGAAAAACTGTTTTTT
TRBJ2-7,TRBD2,-,TRBV18,CASSPTSLPEQYF,TGTGCCAGCTCACCGACTAGCCTACCCGAGCAGTACTTC
TRBJ1-4,-,many,TRBV7-2,CASSRATNEKLFF,TGTGCCAGCAGCCGTGCAACTAATGAAAAACTGTTTTTT
TRBJ1-1,TRBD1,few,TRBV19,CASSTPWTGRSSEAFF,TGTGCCAGTAGTACCCCCTGGACAGGCCGCTCCTCCGAAGCTTTCTTT
TRBJ2-7,TRBD1,-,TRBV28,CASSLHPGQDPSGEQYF,TGTGCCAGCAGTCTCCACCCGGGACAGGATCCCTCAGGCGAGCAGTACTTC
TRBJ2-7,-,many,TRBV18,CASSLRDTLRHEQYF,TGTGCCAGCTCCCTTAGGGACACCCTGAGGCACGAGCAGTACTTC
TRBJ1-6,-,many,TRBV7-2,CASSPEHLNSPLHF,TGTGCCAGCAGCCCGGAACACCTTAATTCACCCCTCCACTTT
TRBJ1-4,TRBD1,many,TRBV5-6,CASSSSGQGARSEKLFF,TGTGCCAGCAGCTCATCCGGACAGGGGGCTCGAAGTGAAAAACTGTTTTTT
TRBJ2-1,TRBD1,many,TRBV5-8,CASSFHGTGVSEQFF,TGTGCCAGCAGCTTCCACGGGACAGGGGTTAGTGAGCAGTTCTTC
TRBJ1-1,-,few,TRBV10-3,CAISESGGAGTEAFF,TGTGCCATCAGTGAGTCTGGGGGCGCGGGGACTGAAGCTTTCTTT
TRBJ1-5,-,-,TRBV19,CAIQGSSNQPQHF,TGTGCCATTCAGGGGTCGAGCAATCAGCCCCAGCATTTT
TRBJ2-2,-,many,TRBV14,CASSQAGSTGELFF,TGTGCCAGCAGCCAAGCTGGCAGCACCGGGGAGCTGTTTTTT
TRBJ1-2,-,many,TRBV7-8,CASSPPVRGDNRYGYTF,TGTGCCAGCAGCCCCCCAGTCAGGGGCGACAACCGCTATGGCTACACCTTC
TRBJ2-7,-,many,TRBV10-3,CATRGELFYEQYF,TGTGCCACAAGGGGGGAGCTTTTCTACGAGCAGTACTTC
TRBJ2-7,-,many,TRBV10-3,CAISSDRPSYEQYF,TGTGCCATCAGCTCGGATAGGCCAAGCTACGAGCAGTACTTC
TRBJ2-3,-,many,TRBV7-3,CASSVMAATDTQYF,TGTGCCAGCAGCGTAATGGCCGCCACAGATACGCAGTATTTT
TRBJ2-7,-,-,TRBV19,CASSMSGENYEQYF,TGTGCCAGTAGTATGTCTGGGGAGAACTACGAGCAGTACTTC
TRBJ1-1,-,few,TRBV7-9,CASNPKGVLTEAFF,TGTGCCAGCAACCCCAAGGGGGTTCTCACTGAAGCTTTCTTT
TRBJ2-1,-,many,TRBV11-2,CASSSQTEYNEQFF,TGTGCCAGCAGCTCCCAGACAGAATACAATGAGCAGTTCTTC
TRBJ1-2,TRBD1,few,TRBV3-1,CASSHTGQGPGYTF,TGTGCCAGCAGCCACACTGGACAGGGACCTGGCTACACCTTC
TRBJ2-3,TRBD2,many,TRBV5-1,CASTLAGNTDTQYF,TGCGCCAGCACTCTAGCGGGGAACACAGATACGCAGTATTTT
TRBJ1-1,-,many,TRBV5-5,CASSLALPPDTEAFF,TGTGCCAGCAGCTTGGCTCTTCCTCCGGACACTGAAGCTTTCTTT
TRBJ2-1,-,many,TRBV6-1,CASSPGSLTYNEQFF,TGTGCCAGCAGCCCTGGGTCCTTAACCTACAATGAGCAGTTCTTC
TRBJ1-6,TRBD1,-,TRBV20-1,CSARRQGVYSPLHF,TGCAGTGCTAGAAGACAGGGGGTCTATTCACCCCTCCACTTT
TRBJ2-7,-,many,TRBV11-1,CASSPSTEAYEQYF,TGTGCCAGCAGCCCTTCGACAGAGGCCTACGAGCAGTACTTC
TRBJ2-3,-,many,TRBV10-3,CAISESSADTQYF,TGTGCCATCAGTGAATCGTCGGCAGATACGCAGTATTTT
TRBJ2-2,-,many,TRBV7-8,CASSLVGTSGTGELFF,TGTGCCAGCAGCTTAGTAGGGACAAGTGGCACCGGGGAGCTGTTTTTT
TRBJ2-7,-,-,TRBV20-1,CSAPRGPSYEQYF,TGCAGTGCCCCGAGAGGGCCCTCCTACGAGCAGTACTTC
TRBJ1-2,-,many,TRBV28,CASQEQDYGYTF,TGTGCCAGCCAGGAGCAGGACTATGGCTACACCTTC
TRBJ2-7,-,few,TRBV3-1,CASSPPGDEQYF,TGTGCCAGCAGTCCCCCGGGCGACGAGCAGTACTTC
TRBJ2-3,-,-,TRBV10-3,CAITDLGTDTQYF,TGTGCCATCACCGACTTGGGTACAGATACGCAGTATTTT
TRBJ1-5,-,few,TRBV2,CASRSDSRGQPQHF,TGTGCCAGCAGGTCGGACAGTCGGGGGCAGCCCCAGCATTTT
TRBJ1-2,-,few,TRBV7-9,CASSPRDSPGGYTF,TGTGCCAGCAGCCCAAGGGACTCCCCTGGGGGCTACACCTTC
TRBJ2-7,TRBD1,-,TRBV5-1,CASSLGRGPSDEQYF,TGCGCCAGCAGCTTGGGAAGGGGGCCCTCCGACGAGCAGTACTTC
TRBJ2-1,TRBD2,-,TRBV20-1,CSARITGLAGANEQFF,TGCAGTGCTCGGATAACGGGACTAGCGGGAGCGAATGAGCAGTTCTTC
TRBJ2-7,TRBD2,-,TRBV27,CASSPLAGESYEQYF,TGTGCCAGCAGCCCGCTAGCGGGAGAATCGTACGAGCAGTACTTC
TRBJ1-1,-,many,TRBV12-3/TRBV12-4,CASSPRTETAFF,TGTGCCAGCAGTCCGAGGACGGAGACGGCTTTCTTT
TRBJ2-3,TRBD2,-,TRBV20-1,CSASLTSGRARAQYF,TGCAGTGCTAGTCTGACTAGCGGGAGGGCCAGGGCGCAGTATTTT
TRBJ2-3,-,many,TRBV2,CASSTYDRDTQYF,TGTGCCAGCAGTACATACGATAGGGATACGCAGTATTTT
TRBJ2-7,-,many,TRBV7-2,CASANRGRGHEQYF,TGTGCCAGCGCAAACCGGGGACGGGGCCACGAGCAGTACTTC
TRBJ2-3,-,many,TRBV19,CASRGNSFSTDTQYF,TGTGCCAGTAGGGGGAACAGCTTTAGCACAGATACGCAGTATTTT
TRBJ2-5,-,-,TRBV5-1,CASSLEAGSPNGETQYF,TGCGCCAGCAGCTTGGAAGCAGGGTCTCCCAATGGGGAGACCCAGTACTTC
TRBJ2-1,-,many,TRBV6-6,CASSSYGGSSSYNEQFF,TGTGCCAGCAGTTCATATGGGGGCTCAAGCTCCTACAATGAGCAGTTCTTC
TRBJ1-1,TRBD1,many,TRBV12-3/TRBV12-4,CASDRGLNTEAFF,TGTGCCAGTGACAGGGGGCTGAACACTGAAGCTTTCTTT
TRBJ2-7,-,-,TRBV15,CATSRGWGEQYF,TGTGCCACCAGCAGAGGTTGGGGGGAGCAGTACTTC